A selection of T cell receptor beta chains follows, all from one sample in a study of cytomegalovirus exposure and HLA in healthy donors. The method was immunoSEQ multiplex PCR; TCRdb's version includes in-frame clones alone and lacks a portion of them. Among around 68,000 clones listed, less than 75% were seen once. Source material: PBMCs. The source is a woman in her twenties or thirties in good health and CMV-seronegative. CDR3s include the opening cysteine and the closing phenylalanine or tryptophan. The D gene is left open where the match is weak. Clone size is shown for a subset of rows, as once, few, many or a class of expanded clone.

CDR3: CASSVDRGGTEAFF
DNA: TGTGCCAGTAGTGTAGACAGGGGCGGCACTGAAGCTTTCTTT
V: TRBV19
J: TRBJ1-1
D: TRBD1
size: -

CDR3: CASSSGTATNEKLFF
DNA: TGCGCCAGCAGCTCCGGGACAGCAACTAATGAAAAACTGTTTTTT
V: TRBV5-1
J: TRBJ1-4
D: TRBD1
size: -

CDR3: CASSLDRGDSPLHF
DNA: TGTGCCAGCAGCCTAGACAGGGGAGATTCACCCCTCCACTTT
V: TRBV6-4
J: TRBJ1-6
D: TRBD1
size: -

CDR3: CASMRSGMNTEAFF
DNA: TGTGCCAGTATGAGGTCAGGGATGAACACTGAAGCTTTCTTT
V: TRBV19
J: TRBJ1-1
D: -
size: medium-sized

CDR3: CASSEAGYLQGIPIYF
DNA: TGTGCCAGCAGTGAAGCGGGCTATCTACAGGGAATACCCATATATTTT
V: TRBV2
J: TRBJ1-3
D: -
size: -

CDR3: CASSSQGNTEAFF
DNA: TGTGCCAGCAGCTCCCAGGGGAACACTGAAGCTTTCTTT
V: TRBV11-3
J: TRBJ1-1
D: -
size: -

CDR3: CASTGGRDNYNEQFF
DNA: TGTGCCAGCACCGGAGGCAGGGACAACTACAATGAGCAGTTCTTC
V: TRBV5-4
J: TRBJ2-1
D: -
size: -

CDR3: CASSYSSTNEKLFF
DNA: TGTGCCAGCAGTTACTCGAGCACTAATGAAAAACTGTTTTTT
V: TRBV6-5
J: TRBJ1-4
D: -
size: few

CDR3: CSVAGGTSYEQYF
DNA: TGCAGCGTTGCCGGCGGGACCTCCTACGAGCAGTACTTC
V: TRBV29-1
J: TRBJ2-7
D: -
size: -

CDR3: CASSLDSNEQFF
DNA: TGTGCCAGCAGCTTGGACAGCAATGAGCAGTTCTTC
V: TRBV7-9
J: TRBJ2-1
D: -
size: -

CDR3: CASSPRTGGFEEQYF
DNA: TGTGCCAGCTCACCCAGGACAGGGGGCTTTGAGGAGCAGTACTTC
V: TRBV18
J: TRBJ2-7
D: TRBD1
size: once

CDR3: CAWSVGTGDQNTEAFF
DNA: TGTGCCTGGAGTGTCGGGACAGGGGACCAGAACACTGAAGCTTTCTTT
V: TRBV30
J: TRBJ1-1
D: TRBD1
size: few

CDR3: CASKEGATGELFF
DNA: TGTGCCAGCAAGGAGGGGGCGACCGGGGAGCTGTTTTTT
V: TRBV6-4
J: TRBJ2-2
D: -
size: -

CDR3: CASSEGGMYEQYF
DNA: TGTGCCAGCTCAGAGGGGGGGATGTACGAGCAGTACTTC
V: TRBV18
J: TRBJ2-7
D: -
size: few

CDR3: CASSQGLGESTDTQYF
DNA: TGCGCCAGCAGCCAGGGCTTGGGAGAGAGCACAGATACGCAGTATTTT
V: TRBV4-3
J: TRBJ2-3
D: -
size: -

CDR3: CASSLEAGLIDTQYF
DNA: TGTGCCAGCAGCTTGGAGGCAGGGTTGATAGATACGCAGTATTTT
V: TRBV5-6
J: TRBJ2-3
D: -
size: -

CDR3: CASSQEELGETQYF
DNA: TGTGCCAGCAGCCAAGAAGAACTAGGGGAGACCCAGTACTTC
V: TRBV4-2
J: TRBJ2-5
D: -
size: few

CDR3: CASSYSWTGGYEQYF
DNA: TGTGCCAGCAGTTACAGTTGGACAGGAGGCTACGAGCAGTACTTC
V: TRBV6-5
J: TRBJ2-7
D: TRBD1
size: -

CDR3: CASSPYQGNQPQHF
DNA: TGTGCCAGCAGCCCATACCAGGGTAATCAGCCCCAGCATTTT
V: TRBV11-2
J: TRBJ1-5
D: -
size: -

CDR3: CASSLVESNQPQHF
DNA: TGTGCCAGCAGCTTAGTGGAGAGCAATCAGCCCCAGCATTTT
V: TRBV7-6
J: TRBJ1-5
D: -
size: -

CDR3: CASSGGAPMDTQYF
DNA: TGTGCCAGCAGCGGGGGGGCTCCCATGGATACGCAGTATTTT
V: TRBV6-5
J: TRBJ2-3
D: TRBD2
size: -

CDR3: CASSPTGVTEAFF
DNA: TGTGCCAGCAGTCCAACAGGGGTCACTGAAGCTTTCTTT
V: TRBV11-2
J: TRBJ1-1
D: TRBD1
size: -

CDR3: CASSQVRYNEQFF
DNA: TGTGCCAGCAGCCAAGTCAGATACAATGAGCAGTTCTTC
V: TRBV14
J: TRBJ2-1
D: -
size: -

CDR3: CASRNFGGYTF
DNA: TGTGCCAGTAGGAACTTCGGTGGCTACACCTTC
V: TRBV19
J: TRBJ1-2
D: -
size: -

CDR3: CASSEQAGGTDTQYF
DNA: TGTGCCAGCAGTGAACAAGCGGGGGGAACAGATACGCAGTATTTT
V: TRBV6-1
J: TRBJ2-3
D: TRBD2
size: few

CDR3: CASNENDSQETQYF
DNA: TGTGCCAGCAATGAAAATGACAGCCAAGAGACCCAGTACTTC
V: TRBV2
J: TRBJ2-5
D: -
size: few

CDR3: CASTRPWGRNNEQFF
DNA: TGTGCCAGCACCCGGCCGTGGGGCAGGAACAATGAGCAGTTCTTC
V: TRBV5-8
J: TRBJ2-1
D: -
size: -

CDR3: CASSEALTGQYF
DNA: TGTGCCAGCAGTGAAGCGCTGACAGGGCAGTACTTC
V: TRBV2
J: TRBJ2-7
D: -
size: -

CDR3: CASSPVTLTYEQYF
DNA: TGTGCCAGCAGCCCCGTGACACTTACCTACGAGCAGTACTTC
V: TRBV7-9
J: TRBJ2-7
D: -
size: -

CDR3: CASSEQGTDTQYF
DNA: TGTGCCAGCAGTGAACAGGGGACAGATACGCAGTATTTT
V: TRBV5-4
J: TRBJ2-3
D: TRBD1
size: -

CDR3: CASSVAGSEETQYF
DNA: TGTGCCAGCAGTGTCGCGGGGTCGGAAGAGACCCAGTACTTC
V: TRBV9
J: TRBJ2-5
D: -
size: -

CDR3: CASSEQGRKKNEQFF
DNA: TGTGCCAGCAGTGAACAGGGGCGGAAAAAGAATGAGCAGTTCTTC
V: TRBV2
J: TRBJ2-1
D: -
size: -

CDR3: CASTASGVVNIQYF
DNA: TGTGCCAGCACCGCTTCAGGGGTGGTAAACATTCAGTACTTC
V: TRBV6-1
J: TRBJ2-4
D: -
size: -

CDR3: CASGGQYNQPQHF
DNA: TGTGCCTCAGGGGGACAGTACAATCAGCCCCAGCATTTT
V: TRBV19
J: TRBJ1-5
D: TRBD1
size: -

CDR3: CASSPAGPFTDTQYF
DNA: TGTGCCAGCAGTCCGGCGGGACCTTTCACAGATACGCAGTATTTT
V: TRBV27
J: TRBJ2-3
D: -
size: -

CDR3: CAWSRLAGVASTDTQYF
DNA: TGTGCCTGGAGTAGGCTAGCGGGGGTTGCTAGCACAGATACACAGTATTTT
V: TRBV30
J: TRBJ2-3
D: TRBD2
size: -

CDR3: CAGTGSALNTEAFF
DNA: TGTGCCGGCACTGGCAGCGCATTGAACACTGAAGCTTTCTTT
V: TRBV5-4
J: TRBJ1-1
D: -
size: few

CDR3: CASSPLRGLSYEQYF
DNA: TGTGCCAGCTCACCACTTAGGGGCCTCTCCTACGAGCAGTACTTC
V: TRBV18
J: TRBJ2-7
D: -
size: -

CDR3: CAWSAVNQPQHF
DNA: TGTGCCTGGAGCGCAGTCAATCAGCCCCAGCATTTT
V: TRBV30
J: TRBJ1-5
D: -
size: -

CDR3: CASSFDRGLNQPQHF
DNA: TGTGCCAGCAGCTTCGACAGGGGGCTGAATCAGCCCCAGCATTTT
V: TRBV7-9
J: TRBJ1-5
D: TRBD1
size: -

CDR3: CASSEANGLVLETQYF
DNA: TGTGCCAGCAGCGAGGCTAACGGCCTAGTCCTCGAGACCCAGTACTTC
V: TRBV5-6
J: TRBJ2-5
D: -
size: -

CDR3: CASSVSGGPSYNEQFF
DNA: TGTGCCAGCAGCGTCTCCGGGGGGCCGTCCTACAATGAGCAGTTCTTC
V: TRBV9
J: TRBJ2-1
D: -
size: few